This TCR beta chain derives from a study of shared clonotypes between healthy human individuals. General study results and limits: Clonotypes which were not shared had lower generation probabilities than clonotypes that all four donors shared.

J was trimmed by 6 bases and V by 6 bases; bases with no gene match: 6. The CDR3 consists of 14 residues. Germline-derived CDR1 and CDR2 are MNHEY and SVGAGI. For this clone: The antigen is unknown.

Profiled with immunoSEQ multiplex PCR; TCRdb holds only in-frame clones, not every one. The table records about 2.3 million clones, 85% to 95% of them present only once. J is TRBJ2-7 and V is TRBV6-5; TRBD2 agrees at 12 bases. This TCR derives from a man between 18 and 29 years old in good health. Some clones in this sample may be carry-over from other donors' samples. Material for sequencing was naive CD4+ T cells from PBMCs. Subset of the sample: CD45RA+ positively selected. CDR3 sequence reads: CASRALAGGGEQYF. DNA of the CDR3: TGTGCCAGCAGGGCACTAGCGGGAGGTGGCGAGCAGTACTTC.